These 3 T cell receptor beta chains were all obtained from the same sample, sequenced in a study of cytomegalovirus exposure and HLA in healthy donors. TCRdb's copy holds only in-frame clones and misses some; the assay was immunoSEQ multiplex PCR. Here the sample spans 150,000 to 200,000 clones, roughly 80% being singletons. Sequenced input: PBMCs. These receptors all come from a woman younger than 35 in good health and CMV-seropositive.

The CDR3 DNA sequence: TGCGCCAGCAGCCCCCCCCTACGGGAAAACGAGCAGTACTTC. Translated: CASSPPLRENEQYF. V usage is TRBV4-1 and J usage is TRBJ2-7; the D gene is possibly TRBD2 (5 bases). The CDR3 length is 14 residues. Germline V lookup: CDR1 MGHRA, CDR2 YSYEKL. Trimming pared 4 bases from V and 5 bases from J, leaving 15 bases between.

The rearrangement uses TRBV11-2 and TRBJ2-1; perhaps TRBD2 as D (6 bases). The CDR3 has 13 amino acids. Trimming left V 5 bases short and J 5 bases short, with 10 bases between. Germline CDR1 is SGHAT and CDR2 is FQNNGV. Here the CDR3 reads CASSRGLNNEQFF. CDR3 DNA sequence: TGTGCCAGCAGCAGGGGACTGAACAATGAGCAGTTCTTC.

This clone was found a few times. The rearrangement links TRBV7-2 to TRBJ1-1; possibly TRBD1 for D (5 bases). The V and J ends lost 5 bases and 1 base respectively, with 14 bases between them. The CDR3 is made up of 15 amino acids. Germline V lookup: CDR1 SGHTA, CDR2 FQGNSA. The CDR3 DNA follows: TGTGCCAGCAGCCCGAGGGGAGGGCGGAACACTGAAGCTTTCTTT. This sequence encodes CASSPRGGRNTEAFF. The complete variable domain, with remaining parts taken from reference TRBV7-2 and TRBJ1-1, reads GAGVSQSPSNKVTEKGKDVELRCDPISGHTALYWYRQSLGQGLEFLIYFQGNSAPDKSGLPSDRFSAERTGGSVSTLTIQRTQQEDSAVYLCASSPRGGRNTEAFFGQGTRLTVV.